The entry below describes one TCR beta chain. The antigen remains undetermined. This sample is drawn from a study of pediatric ulcerative colitis. Points from the study as a whole: Compared with controls, ulcerative colitis showed greater blood-rectum clone sharing.

At colonoscopy, a blood sample was also collected. The CDR3 sequence is 15 residues long. Trimming at V came to 3 bases and at J to 7 bases, leaving 8 bases not matched to a gene. CDR1 is WNHNN, CDR2 SYGVQD, per germline (reference sequence). The assay was immunoSEQ multiplex PCR, and TCRdb's table has in-frame clones only and misses some. Of approximately 60,000 clones in the sample, 80% to 90% are singletons; the top ten hold approximately 3.4%. The rearrangement uses TRBV10-1 and TRBJ2-1, with 8 bases identical to TRBD1. The sequencing input was blood. The TCR was taken from a boy between 10 and 17 years old with severe ulcerative colitis. CDR3: CASSDGQGAQNEQFF. The CDR3 coding sequence is TGCGCCAGCAGTGATGGGCAGGGGGCGCAGAATGAGCAGTTCTTC.